The next 25 T cell receptor beta chains were all read from a single sample in a study of T cells in Graves' hyperthyroidism and ophthalmopathy. Authors of the study amplified TCR beta CDR3 regions from RNA transcripts. Researchers ran a first-round RT-PCR on the TCR CDR3 using the HTBI primer set. TCRdb passed the multiplex PCR reads through MiXCR, listing each CDR3 protein once. The table has 600,000 to 650,000 distinct CDR3 sequences, 20% to 25% seen once; the top ten hold approximately 30%. Input material: blood. These receptors originate from a man aged 25 to 40 with Graves' ophthalmopathy.

This clonotype was detected ten times or more. The rearrangement joins TRBV2 to TRBJ2-1, with D tentatively TRBD2 (5 bases). Germline values: CDR1 SNHLY, CDR2 FYNNEI. The V and J ends lost 7 bases and 0 bases respectively, with 13 bases between them. The CDR3 contains 15 residues. Written as DNA, the CDR3 is TGTGCCAGCAACTTGGCGGGTCACTCCTACAATGAGCAGTTCTTC. Translation gives CASNLAGHSYNEQFF. Drawing the rest from reference TRBV2 and TRBJ2-1, the complete variable domain is EPEVTQTPSHQVTQMGQEVILRCVPISNHLYFYWYRQILGQKVEFLVSFYNNEISEKSEIFDDQFSVERPDGSNFTLKIRSTKLEDSAMYFCASNLAGHSYNEQFFGPGTRLTVL.

The chain links TRBV5-1 to TRBJ1-1; TRBD1 might be the D (5 bases). The CDR3 spans 16 residues. Germline CDR1 reads SGHRS; CDR2 reads YFSETQ. Trimming removed 3 bases from V and 3 bases from J, with 18 bases in between. CDR3 region: CASSSDWTRKDTEAFF. The DNA for the CDR3 is TGCGCCAGCAGCTCCGATTGGACACGAAAGGACACTGAAGCTTTCTTT.

The rearrangement joins TRBV11-1 to TRBJ1-2; 7 bases map to TRBD1. The CDR3 is 16 amino acids. The germline CDR1 and CDR2 sequences are SGHAT and FQDESV (reference sequence). Trimming took 8 bases from V and 3 from J; bases not matched to a gene: 15. The DNA of the CDR3 is TGTGCCAGCGGCGCTTTTACACAGGGGCTGGACTATGGCTACACCTTC. This codes for CASGAFTQGLDYGYTF.

In its sample, this clonotype was seen many times. This chain uses TRBV11-2 with TRBJ1-1; D possibly corresponds to TRBD1 (5 bases). Trimming cost V 6 bases and J 9 bases, with 14 bases left between them. The CDR3 totals 12 residues. Per germline, CDR1 SGHAT and CDR2 FQNNGV. As DNA, the CDR3 is TGTGCCAGCAGACAGACCGGGGCCCAAGCTTTCTTT. Amino acids: CASRQTGAQAFF.

This chain links TRBV5-6 with TRBJ1-1; D is perhaps TRBD1 (6 bases). Trimming cost V 1 base and J 4 bases, with 14 bases left between them. Germline loops: CDR1 SGHDT, CDR2 YYEEEE. This CDR3 is 15 amino acids long. The CDR3 DNA reads TGTGCCAGCAGCTTGACAGGGAGGGAGGGCACTGAAGCTTTCTTT. Encoded protein: CASSLTGREGTEAFF.

This clonotype has at least ten counts. The chain links TRBV24-1 to TRBJ2-3; unclear D gene. Germline CDR1 reads KGHDR; CDR2 reads SFDVKD. This CDR3 is 13 amino acids long. Trimming took off 8 bases at V and 6 bases at J, with 14 bases between the two ends. The CDR3 loop reads CATTDPNLDTQYF. CDR3 nucleotides: TGTGCCACCACAGATCCAAACTTGGATACGCAGTATTTT.

Comment on this clonotype: A read error may account for a junction end that differs from germline. The rearrangement joins TRBV28 to TRBJ1-5; TRBD1 might be the D (5 bases). The CDR3 extends over 15 amino acids. Germline V gene lookup returns CDR1 MDHEN and CDR2 SYDVKM. The CDR3 nucleotides read TGTGCCAGCATGAGGGGCAGCGAGCTAAATCAGCGCCAGCATTTT. Its protein product is CASMRGSELNQRQHF.

The V and J genes are TRBV5-4 and TRBJ1-1; D is perhaps TRBD1 (5 bases). The CDR3 totals 16 residues. CDR1 is SGHNT and CDR2 is YYREEE in the germline V gene (reference sequence). Trimming cost V 0 bases and J 1 base, with 13 bases left between them. The CDR3 reads CASSLAPGMANTEAFF. In DNA, the CDR3 is TGTGCCAGCAGCTTGGCCCCAGGGATGGCGAACACTGAAGCTTTCTTT.

In this sample, this clonotype turned up a few times. The J gene is TRBJ2-3, the V gene TRBV6-9; 9 bases align to TRBD2. Germline V gene data show CDR1 as MNHGY and CDR2 as SVAAGI. The ends lost 3 bases at V and 0 bases at J; junction bases unmatched: 22. The CDR3 runs to 22 residues. DNA for the CDR3: TGTGCCAGCAGTTACTTCGGGTGGCGGGAGGGCCGGCGGATGGGGAGCACAGATACGCAGTATTTT. Its protein is CASSYFGWREGRRMGSTDTQYF.

The V and J genes are TRBV5-1 and TRBJ2-5; 11 bases are a match to TRBD1. The CDR3 length is 14 residues. The V gene's germline CDR1 is SGHRS and CDR2 YFSETQ. Losses at the gene ends were 4 bases for V and 3 bases for J; bases not matched to a gene: 2. Written as DNA, the CDR3 is TGCGCCAGCAGCATGGGACAGGGGGAAGAGACCCAGTACTTC. Amino acid sequence: CASSMGQGEETQYF. Complete variable domain (other parts from reference TRBV5-1 and TRBJ2-5): KAGVTQTPRYLIKTRGQQVTLSCSPISGHRSVSWYQQTPGQGLQFLFEYFSETQRNKGNFPGRFSGRQFSNSRSEMNVSTLELGDSALYLCASSMGQGEETQYFGPGTRLLVL.

The chain links TRBV5-4 to TRBJ1-1; TRBD1 matches at 9 bases. The CDR3 has 15 residues. Germline V gene data show CDR1 as SGHNT and CDR2 as YYREEE (reference sequence). V lost 3 bases, J lost 5 bases, and 8 bases stayed unmatched. In nucleotides, the CDR3 is TGTGCCAGCAGCTCAGGGACAGGGCGGGTTACTGAAGCTTTCTTT. The encoded protein is CASSSGTGRVTEAFF.

This rearrangement joins TRBV7-2 to TRBJ2-2; D is unclear. The germline V gene encodes CDR1 SGHTA and CDR2 FQGNSA. Trimming stripped 1 base from V and 1 base from J, with 4 bases between. There are 14 residues in the CDR3. CDR3 sequence: CASSLVENTGELFF. In nucleotides, the CDR3 is TGTGCCAGCAGCTTAGTTGAGAACACCGGGGAGCTGTTTTTT. The whole variable domain, filled in from reference TRBV7-2 and TRBJ2-2, reads GAGVSQSPSNKVTEKGKDVELRCDPISGHTALYWYRQSLGQGLEFLIYFQGNSAPDKSGLPSDRFSAERTGGSVSTLTIQRTQQEDSAVYLCASSLVENTGELFFGEGSRLTVL.

The V call is TRBV20-1, the J call TRBJ2-1; the match to TRBD2 covers 8 bases. The CDR3 runs to 16 residues. The germline CDR1 and CDR2 sequences are DFQATT and SNEGSKA (reference sequence). Trimming cost V 4 bases and J 1 base; bases outside gene matches: 9. For the CDR3, the DNA is TGCAGTGCTACCAGCCCCCAGCGGGGGTCCTACAATGAGCAGTTCTTC. Amino acids: CSATSPQRGSYNEQFF.

Remarks on this clonotype: This may come from a read error, since a much larger clone is one base off. The V and J genes are TRBV11-2 and TRBJ2-1; no definite D call. Trimming removed 2 bases from V and 2 bases from J, with 16 bases in between. Germline-derived CDR1 and CDR2 are SGHAT and FQNNGV. This CDR3 has 17 residues. The CDR3 reads CASSLRAVCLTYNEQFF. The CDR3 nucleotides are TGTGCCAGCAGCTTACGGGCAGTATGCTTGACCTACAATGAGCAGTTCTTC.

This clonotype was observed many times. The rearrangement uses TRBV28 and TRBJ2-3, with TRBD2 identical over 9 bases. Germline V gene lookup returns CDR1 MDHEN and CDR2 SYDVKM. V was pared by 5 bases and J by 2 bases, with 8 bases of the junction left unmatched. The CDR3 runs to 16 residues. CDR3 sequence: CASSTHGGRATDTQYF. The CDR3 DNA sequence: TGTGCCAGCAGTACCCATGGCGGGAGGGCCACAGATACGCAGTATTTT.

This chain joins TRBV25-1 and TRBJ2-1, with TRBD2 matching 11 bases. Germline CDR1 MGHDK, CDR2 SYGVNS. CDR3 length equals 17 residues. The J segment lost 5 bases and the V segment lost 3 bases, leaving 9 bases of the junction unmatched. The CDR3 here is CASSDPLAGAFHNEQFF. The CDR3 DNA sequence: TGTGCCAGCAGTGACCCACTAGCGGGAGCCTTCCACAATGAGCAGTTCTTC.

This clonotype was observed a handful of times. The chain has TRBV5-1 and TRBJ1-3; tentatively, D is TRBD1 (6 bases). The V gene's germline CDR1 is SGHRS and CDR2 YFSETQ. Trimming took 5 bases from V and 4 from J, leaving 16 bases between them. The CDR3 has 15 residues. The CDR3 nucleotides read TGCGCCAGCAGGCCGGACAGTTTGCTGGGAAACACCATATATTTT. This encodes CASRPDSLLGNTIYF.

This chain joins TRBV19 and TRBJ2-3, with 7 bases lining up with TRBD2. Germline loops: CDR1 LNHDA, CDR2 SQIVND (reference sequence). The CDR3 consists of 15 residues. Trimming removed 3 bases from V and 2 bases from J; junction bases left unmatched: 5. In DNA form, the CDR3 reads TGTGCCAGTAGTATCGGCGGGAGAGTCACAGATACGCAGTATTTT. This codes for CASSIGGRVTDTQYF.

The chain couples TRBV27 to TRBJ2-1; 14 bases map to TRBD2. Trimming took 5 bases from V and 6 from J; bases not matched to a gene: 9. CDR3 length: 17 residues. The germline gives CDR1 MNHEY, CDR2 SMNVEV (reference sequence). The chain's CDR3 is CASSQGLAGARRNEQFF. The CDR3 nucleotides read TGTGCCAGCAGTCAGGGACTAGCGGGAGCGAGACGCAATGAGCAGTTCTTC.

The chain combines TRBV7-3 with TRBJ2-6, with TRBD1 matching 8 bases. This CDR3 spans 16 amino acids. V was pared by 5 bases and J by 0 bases, with 3 bases of the junction left unmatched. CDR1 is SGHTA, CDR2 FQGTGA, per germline. DNA of the CDR3: TGTGCCAGCAGCCCGGGACAGGCCTCTGGGGCCAACGTCCTGACTTTC. Translating it yields CASSPGQASGANVLTF.

This clonotype was recorded at least ten times. This chain links TRBV30 with TRBJ1-5, with D perhaps matching TRBD1 (5 bases). This CDR3 has 14 amino acids. The germline V gene encodes CDR1 GTSNPN and CDR2 SVGIG (reference sequence). The V end lost 5 bases, the J end lost 1 base, and 12 bases lay between the germline ends. In nucleotides, the CDR3 is TGTGCCTGGGTGGGGCGTAAAAGCAATCAGCCCCAGCATTTT. It yields the protein CAWVGRKSNQPQHF.

In this sample, this clonotype turned up many times. The gene calls are TRBV12-3 or TRBV12-4 and TRBJ2-1; 13 nucleotides align to TRBD2. The V and J ends lost 9 bases and 6 bases, in that order; junction bases with no gene match: 5. The CDR3 length is 14 residues. The CDR3 sequence is CASTRTSGSNEQFF. CDR3 in DNA: TGTGCCAGTACGAGGACTAGCGGGAGCAATGAGCAGTTCTTC.

The chain joins TRBV14 to TRBJ2-1, with 8 bases identical to TRBD2. Per germline, CDR1 SGHDN and CDR2 FVKESK. The CDR3 has 16 residues. The V gene end was trimmed by 4 bases and the J gene end by 4 bases; junction bases not matched to a gene: 9. The CDR3 DNA sequence: TGTGCCAGCAGCCGAATAAGCGGGAGTGAGTACAATGAGCAGTTCTTC. Protein product: CASSRISGSEYNEQFF.

The rearrangement joins TRBV6-1 to TRBJ2-6; 7 nucleotides align to TRBD2. The germline CDR1 and CDR2 sequences are MNHNS and SASEGT. Trimming removed 7 bases from V and 0 bases from J; junction bases left unmatched: 6. The CDR3 length is 16 residues. CDR3 nucleotide sequence: TGTGCCAGCATAGGCGGGACTATCTCTGGGGCCAACGTCCTGACTTTC. Translating gives CASIGGTISGANVLTF.

The chain joins TRBV9 to TRBJ2-7; 7 bases align to TRBD2. V gave up 1 base and J gave up 6 bases; unmatched junction bases: 7. The germline CDR1 and CDR2 sequences are SGDLS and YYNGEE. CDR3 length: 14 amino acids. The CDR3 is CASSVSGITGEQYF. Here the CDR3 DNA reads TGTGCCAGCAGCGTAAGCGGGATAACCGGCGAGCAGTACTTC.